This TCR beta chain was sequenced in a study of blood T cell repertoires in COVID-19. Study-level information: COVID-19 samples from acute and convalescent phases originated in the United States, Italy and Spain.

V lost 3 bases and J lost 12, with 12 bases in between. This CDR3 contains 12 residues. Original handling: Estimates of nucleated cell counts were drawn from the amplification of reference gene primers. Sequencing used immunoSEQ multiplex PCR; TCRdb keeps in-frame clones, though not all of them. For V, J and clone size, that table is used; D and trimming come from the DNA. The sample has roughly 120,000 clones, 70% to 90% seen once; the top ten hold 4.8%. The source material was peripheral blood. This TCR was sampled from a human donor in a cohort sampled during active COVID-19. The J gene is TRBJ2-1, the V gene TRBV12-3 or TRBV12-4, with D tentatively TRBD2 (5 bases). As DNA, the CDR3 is TGTGCCAGCAGTTTGGGAGAGACCAGGCAGTTCTTC. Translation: CASSLGETRQFF.